The entry that follows covers one T cell receptor (beta chain) sequence. CDR1 and CDR2 (germline): MGHRA, YSYEKL. The CDR3 is 14 amino acids. The V gene end was trimmed by 0 bases and the J gene end by 7 bases; junction bases not matched to a gene: 4. The source of the sample is a study of blood T cell repertoires in COVID-19. Study summary: The origin of the acute and convalescent COVID-19 samples was the United States, Italy and Spain.

Categorization into cohorts depended on clinical history that participants reported. Authors' methods: Amplification of reference gene primers provided the estimated nucleated cell counts. Clones were read by immunoSEQ multiplex PCR, and TCRdb kept only the in-frame ones, dropping some. The V and J calls and clone size are taken from that table; D and trimming were inferred from the DNA. Of about 270,000 clones listed, about nine tenths are singletons. This TCR derives from a woman in her 30s with acute COVID-19. Sequencing input: PBMCs or T cells enriched from blood (not recorded which). The chain uses TRBV4-1 and TRBJ2-7; 9 bases are a match to TRBD1. CDR3 sequence (DNA): TGCGCCAGCAGCCAAGAGGACAGGGGAGGAGAGCAGTACTTC. Translation: CASSQEDRGGEQYF.